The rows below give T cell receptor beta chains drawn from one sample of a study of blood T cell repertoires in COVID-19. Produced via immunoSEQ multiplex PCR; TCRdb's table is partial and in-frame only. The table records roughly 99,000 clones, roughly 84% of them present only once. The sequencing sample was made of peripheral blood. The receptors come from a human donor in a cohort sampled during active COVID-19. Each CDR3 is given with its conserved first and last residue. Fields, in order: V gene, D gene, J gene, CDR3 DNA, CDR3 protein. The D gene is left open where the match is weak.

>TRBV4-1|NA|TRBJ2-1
TGCGCCAGCAGCTGGGGGAGGCGTTACAATGAGCAGTTCTTC
CASSWGRRYNEQFF
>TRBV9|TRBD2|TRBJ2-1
TGTGCCAGCAGCGAGAGCGGGACCTCCTACAATGAGCAGTTCTTC
CASSESGTSYNEQFF
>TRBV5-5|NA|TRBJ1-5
TGTGCCAGCAGCTTGGGGCAGGGGCCCCAGCATTTT
CASSLGQGPQHF
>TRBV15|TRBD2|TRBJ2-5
TGTGCCACCAGCAGTGGGGCGGGAGGGCAAGAGACCCAGTACTTC
CATSSGAGGQETQYF
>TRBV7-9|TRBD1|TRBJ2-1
TGTGCCAGCAGCTTTCTTGGGACAGAGGACAATGAGCAGTTCTTC
CASSFLGTEDNEQFF
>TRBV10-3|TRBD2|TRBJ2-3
TGTGCCACCGCCGGGACTAGCGGGAGTTATACGCAGTATTTT
CATAGTSGSYTQYF
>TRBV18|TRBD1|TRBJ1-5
TGTGCCAGCTCACGGGACAGTTATAGCAATCAGCCCCAGCATTTT
CASSRDSYSNQPQHF
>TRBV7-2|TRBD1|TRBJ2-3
TGTGCCAGCAGCGACCGACAGGGGATCATCGATACGCAGTATTTT
CASSDRQGIIDTQYF
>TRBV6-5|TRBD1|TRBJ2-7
TGTGCCAGCAGTTCCCCGGGACAGGGGGCCTACGAGCAGTACTTC
CASSSPGQGAYEQYF
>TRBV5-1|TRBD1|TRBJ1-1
TGCGCCAGCAGCGCCCAGGGGGCCACTGAAGCTTTCTTT
CASSAQGATEAFF
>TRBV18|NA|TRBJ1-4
TGTGCCAGCTCACTTCCAGGGCTAGCTAATGAAAAACTGTTTTTT
CASSLPGLANEKLFF
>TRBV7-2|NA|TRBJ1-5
TGTGCCAGCAGCGAGGGACAATATAGCAATCAGCCCCAGCATTTT
CASSEGQYSNQPQHF
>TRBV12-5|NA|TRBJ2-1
TGTGCTAGTGGTTTGGGACCTGGAGGCTCCTACAATGAGCAGTTCTTC
CASGLGPGGSYNEQFF
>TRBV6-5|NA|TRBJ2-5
TGTGCCAGCAGAAACCGGCAGGCCACAGAGACCCAGTACTTC
CASRNRQATETQYF
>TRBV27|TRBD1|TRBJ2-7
TGTGCCAGCAGTTACGATACGAGACAGGGGGATGGGGAGCAGTACTTC
CASSYDTRQGDGEQYF
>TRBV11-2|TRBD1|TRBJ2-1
TGTGCCAGCAGCTTTGGGCAGGGGGCGAATGAGCAGTTCTTC
CASSFGQGANEQFF
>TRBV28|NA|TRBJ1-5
TGTGCCAGCAATACTGAATCCGCCGGGGTGTATTGGAATCAGCCCCAGCATTTT
CASNTESAGVYWNQPQHF
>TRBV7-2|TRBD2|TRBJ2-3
TGTGCCAGCAGCGGGGGACTAGCGGGAGGGCCTTCAGATACGCAGTATTTT
CASSGGLAGGPSDTQYF
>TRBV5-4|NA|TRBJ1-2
TGTGCCAGCAGCTTGGTGGGGGCCGTTTATGGCTACACCTTC
CASSLVGAVYGYTF
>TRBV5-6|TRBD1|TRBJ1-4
TGTGCCAGCAGCAGACAGGGACCAACTAATGAAAAACTGTTTTTT
CASSRQGPTNEKLFF
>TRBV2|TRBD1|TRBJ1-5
TGTGCCAGCAGTGAAGATCGGGACAGGGCTTTAAGTGGCAATCAGCCCCAGCATTTT
CASSEDRDRALSGNQPQHF
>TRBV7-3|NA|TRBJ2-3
TGTGCCAGCAGCTCAGGATCTTCTTCCACAGATACGCAGTATTTT
CASSSGSSSTDTQYF
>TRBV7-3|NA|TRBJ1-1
TGTGCCAGCAGCTCACAGGGCTTGAACACTGAAGCTTTCTTT
CASSSQGLNTEAFF
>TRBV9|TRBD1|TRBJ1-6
TGTGCCAGCAGCGATGAAGGGGGCGGTAGTTCACCCCTCCACTTT
CASSDEGGGSSPLHF
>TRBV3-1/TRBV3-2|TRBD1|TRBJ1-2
TGTGCCAGCAGCCTGTTGGACAGGAGGGACTATGGCTACACCTTC
CASSLLDRRDYGYTF
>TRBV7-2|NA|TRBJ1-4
TGTGCCAGCAGCCCCGCGGGAGGGGTAACTAATGAAAAACTGTTTTTT
CASSPAGGVTNEKLFF
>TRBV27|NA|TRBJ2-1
TGTGCCAGCAGTTTATCGTATCGACAGTACAATGAGCAGTTCTTC
CASSLSYRQYNEQFF
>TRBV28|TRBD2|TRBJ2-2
TGTGCCAGCAGGGCCGGACTAGCGGGAGGGCCGGTCGGGGAGCTGTTTTTT
CASRAGLAGGPVGELFF
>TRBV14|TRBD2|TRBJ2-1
TGTGCCAGCAGCCAAGGTAATAGCGGGATTGAGCAGTTCTTC
CASSQGNSGIEQFF
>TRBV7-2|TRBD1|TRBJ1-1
TGTGCCAGCAGCTTAGAATGGGGGACAGGGGCGTTCATGAACACTGAAGCTTTCTTT
CASSLEWGTGAFMNTEAFF
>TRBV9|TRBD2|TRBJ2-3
TGTGCCAGCAGCCTCTGGGGGGGAGAAACAGATACGCAGTATTTT
CASSLWGGETDTQYF
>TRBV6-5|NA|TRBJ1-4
TGTGCCAGCAGTTACTCTGGGGGGATAGGGGAAAAACTGTTTTTT
CASSYSGGIGEKLFF
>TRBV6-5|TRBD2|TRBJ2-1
TGTGCCAGCAGATATAGCGGGAGCACCTACAATGAGCAGTTCTTC
CASRYSGSTYNEQFF
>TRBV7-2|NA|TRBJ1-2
TGTGCCAGCAGCCCCGGACAGATAAACTATGGCTACACCTTC
CASSPGQINYGYTF
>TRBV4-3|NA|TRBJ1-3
TGCGCCAGCAGCCAAGATAACTCTGGAAACACCATATATTTT
CASSQDNSGNTIYF
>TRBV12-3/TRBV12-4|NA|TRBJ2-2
TGTGCCGGCTGGGTCCAGGGCACCGGGGAGCTGTTTTTT
CAGWVQGTGELFF
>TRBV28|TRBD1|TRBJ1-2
TGTGCCAGCAGTACAGGGGGGAGCAACTATGGCTACACCTTC
CASSTGGSNYGYTF
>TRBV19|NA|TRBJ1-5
TGTGCCAGTAGCCCGGGAGTAGGGGCCCGCGGGCAGCCCCAGCATTTT
CASSPGVGARGQPQHF